These 21 T cell receptor beta chains came from one sample sequenced in a study of blood T cell repertoires in COVID-19. Some clones are missing from TCRdb's copy, which holds only in-frame ones; the method was immunoSEQ multiplex PCR. The sample has 200,000 to 250,000 clones; 70% to 90% are singletons. Input material: peripheral blood. The receptor set was obtained from a man in his fifties or sixties with acute or convalescent COVID-19.

V and J are TRBV19 and TRBJ2-1; D remains ambiguous. Between the trimmed V and J ends, which lost 2 bases and 6 bases, there was a span of 11 bases. The CDR3 is 14 amino acids. Per germline, CDR1 LNHDA and CDR2 SQIVND (reference sequence). CDR3 sequence: CASSIIEPRNEQFF. The DNA of the CDR3 is TGTGCCAGTAGTATAATAGAGCCCCGCAATGAGCAGTTCTTC.

This clone showed up just once. V gene TRBV3-1 (or the pseudogene TRBV3-2) combines with J gene TRBJ2-1; possibly TRBD2 for D (6 bases). This CDR3 comprises 13 residues. Deletions cut 0 bases from V and 9 bases from J, with 9 bases between. The germline CDR1 and CDR2 sequences are LGHDT and YNNKEL (reference sequence). The CDR3 loop is CASSQEGGREQFF. The CDR3 coding sequence is TGTGCCAGCAGCCAAGAGGGAGGCCGTGAGCAGTTCTTC.

The genes are TRBV6-5 and TRBJ1-1, with D unclear. With 7 bases removed from V and 10 bases from J, the gap between germline ends came to 19 bases. In germline, CDR1 is MNHEY, CDR2 SVGAGI. This CDR3 is 13 amino acids long. The CDR3 loop is CASTPEGPGRAFF. For the CDR3, the DNA is TGTGCCAGCACACCTGAGGGCCCTGGGAGAGCTTTCTTT.

Here the CDR3 DNA reads TGTGCCACCAGTGATCCCCAAAGGAGCAGCTACGAGCAGTACTTC. This codes for CATSDPQRSSYEQYF. V is TRBV24-1 and J is TRBJ2-7; D not certain. CDR1 is KGHDR, CDR2 SFDVKD, per germline. The length of the CDR3 is 15 residues. V was trimmed by 3 bases and J by 3 bases, leaving 14 bases between them.

CDR3: CASSLVFLNEQFF. The CDR3 nucleotides read TGTGCCAGCAGTTTAGTATTCCTAAATGAGCAGTTCTTC. V gene TRBV12-3 or TRBV12-4 combines with J gene TRBJ2-1; D not resolved. The V end was cut by 1 base, the J end by 7 bases, with 8 bases between. The CDR3 is made up of 13 amino acids.

This clone showed up many times. The chain has TRBV3-1 (or the pseudogene TRBV3-2) and TRBJ1-2; D is unresolved. Germline lookup yields CDR1 LGHDT and CDR2 YNNKEL (reference sequence). Between the trimmed V and J ends, which lost 0 bases and 6 bases, there was a span of 5 bases. The CDR3 loop spans 12 amino acids. The DNA of the CDR3 is TGTGCCAGCAGCCAAGAGAGAGATGGCTACACCTTC. Amino acid sequence: CASSQERDGYTF.

This chain joins TRBV7-2 and TRBJ1-2, with 10 nucleotides matching TRBD1. V lost 5 bases to trimming and J lost 4 bases; unmatched junction nucleotides: 4. Germline CDR1 reads SGHTA; CDR2 reads FQGNSA. This CDR3 region has 14 residues. This CDR3 is CASSPGTGVYGYTF. The CDR3 region has the DNA TGTGCCAGCAGCCCCGGGACAGGGGTCTATGGCTACACCTTC.

As to this clone: Different DNA sequences within this sample yield the same CDR3. The chain combines TRBV12-3 or TRBV12-4 with TRBJ2-7; 7 nucleotides agree with TRBD1. This CDR3 has 13 residues. V shed 6 bases, J shed 2 bases, and the junction held 4 bases outside the gene matches. The CDR3 loop is CASRRQGTYEQYF. The CDR3 region has the DNA TGTGCCAGCAGGCGACAGGGAACCTACGAGCAGTACTTC.

The rearrangement uses TRBV5-6 and TRBJ1-1; a weak D match, TRBD1 (5 bases). V lost 1 base to trimming and J lost 6 bases, with 10 bases between them. The CDR3 covers 13 residues. In germline, CDR1 is SGHDT, CDR2 YYEEEE. This chain's CDR3 is CASSLLRGAEAFF. CDR3 in DNA: TGTGCCAGCAGCTTGCTTCGGGGGGCTGAAGCTTTCTTT. The full variable domain, in which reference TRBV5-6 and TRBJ1-1 provide the parts outside the CDR3, is DAGVTQSPTHLIKTRGQQVTLRCSPKSGHDTVSWYQQALGQGPQFIFQYYEEEERQRGNFPDRFSGHQFPNYSSELNVNALLLGDSALYLCASSLLRGAEAFFGQGTRLTVV.

V is TRBV28 and J is TRBJ1-1; 7 bases fit TRBD1. Looked up from germline, CDR1 is MDHEN and CDR2 is SYDVKM. The CDR3 covers 13 residues. J lost 5 bases, V lost 5 bases, and 5 bases had no gene match. CDR3 sequence (DNA): TGTGCCAGCAGTCGGACAGGAGGGACTGAAGCTTTCTTT. This encodes CASSRTGGTEAFF.

The genes are TRBV28 and TRBJ2-7; 7 nucleotides line up with TRBD1. V lost 4 bases to trimming and J lost 3 bases; unmatched junction nucleotides: 3. The CDR3 loop spans 13 amino acids. From germline, CDR1 is MDHEN and CDR2 SYDVKM. The DNA for the CDR3 is TGTGCCAGCAGTTCGGGACAGCTCTACGAGCAGTACTTC. Amino acid sequence: CASSSGQLYEQYF.

The chain couples TRBV6-5 to TRBJ2-7, with D possibly TRBD1 on 6 matching bases. V lost 6 bases to trimming and J lost 6 bases, with 15 bases between them. The germline gives CDR1 MNHEY, CDR2 SVGAGI. The CDR3 is made up of 13 amino acids. CDR3 in amino acids: CASRETGSVEQYF. As DNA, the CDR3 is TGTGCCAGCAGAGAGACAGGTTCCGTCGAGCAGTACTTC.

V gene TRBV6-5 combines with J gene TRBJ2-7, with D maybe TRBD2 (5 bases). The CDR3 has 14 amino acids. The V and J ends lost 6 bases and 2 bases respectively, with 14 bases between them. Germline V gene sequence: CDR1 MNHEY, CDR2 SVGAGI. CDR3 region: CASSPTIQAYEQYF. CDR3 DNA sequence: TGTGCCAGCAGCCCGACTATCCAGGCCTACGAGCAGTACTTC.

The chain carries TRBV20-1 and TRBJ1-2; D might be TRBD1 (6 bases). Trimming cost V 3 bases and J 7 bases, with 15 bases left between them. Germline V lookup: CDR1 DFQATT, CDR2 SNEGSKA (reference sequence). This CDR3 is 13 amino acids long. CDR3 bases: TGCAGTGCTAGTAGCGGGGGCTCGGCTGGCTACACCTTC. This translates into CSASSGGSAGYTF.

The genes are TRBV21-1 and TRBJ1-2. TRBV21-1 is a recognized pseudogene. This CDR3 has 17 amino acids. CDR3 residues: CASDGGDRGAPNYGYTF. The CDR3 DNA follows: TGTGCCAGCGACGGGGGTGATAGAGGGGCTCCTAACTATGGCTACACCTTC.

The chain links TRBV18 to TRBJ1-5; no reliable D call. Between the trimmed V and J ends, which lost 5 bases and 3 bases, there was a span of 8 bases. This CDR3 has 13 residues. Looked up from germline, CDR1 is KGHSH and CDR2 is LQKENI. The DNA for the CDR3 is TGTGCCAGCTCAGGCACAAACAATCAGCCCCAGCATTTT. Translation gives CASSGTNNQPQHF. Looking up the rest from reference TRBV18 and TRBJ1-5 gives the full variable domain: NAGVMQNPRHLVRRRGQEARLRCSPMKGHSHVYWYRQLPEEGLKFMVYLQKENIIDESGMPKERFSAEFPKEGPSILRIQQVVRGDSAAYFCASSGTNNQPQHFGDGTRLSIL.

The V and J genes are TRBV7-2 and TRBJ2-5; 7 positions match TRBD1. The germline V gene has CDR1 SGHTA and CDR2 FQGNSA. This CDR3 region has 14 residues. Trimming at V came to 4 bases and at J to 7 bases, leaving 9 bases not matched to a gene. DNA for the CDR3: TGTGCCAGCAGCTCGAACAGGGGCGAAGGGACCCAGTACTTC. This sequence encodes CASSSNRGEGTQYF.

V usage is TRBV21-1 and J usage is TRBJ1-5. TRBV21-1 corresponds to a pseudogene. This CDR3 has 18 amino acids. The CDR3 loop is CASSKAGGGLYSNQPQHF. The CDR3 DNA reads as TGTGCCAGCAGCAAAGCGGGCGGGGGCCTTTATAGCAATCAGCCCCAGCATTTT.

The V call is TRBV30, the J call TRBJ2-1; D is possibly TRBD2 (5 bases). V shed 3 bases and J shed 7 bases, with 13 bases lying between them. The CDR3 length is 13 residues. The germline gives CDR1 GTSNPN, CDR2 SVGIG (reference sequence). For the CDR3, the DNA is TGTGCCTGGAGCCTAGAGCGGCGGAATGAGCAGTTCTTC. This encodes CAWSLERRNEQFF.

The chain recombines TRBV28 with TRBJ1-1; 7 nucleotides line up with TRBD1. This CDR3 contains 15 residues. Germline V gives CDR1 MDHEN, CDR2 SYDVKM. The V gene end was trimmed by 1 base and the J gene end by 1 base; junction bases not matched to a gene: 3. CDR3 protein: CASSLFRGRNTEAFF. CDR3 bases: TGTGCCAGCAGTTTATTCAGGGGGAGGAACACTGAAGCTTTCTTT. Variable domain in full (rest from reference TRBV28 and TRBJ1-1): DVKVTQSSRYLVKRTGEKVFLECVQDMDHENMFWYRQDPGLGLRLIYFSYDVKMKEKGDIPEGYSVSREKKERFSLILESASTNQTSMYLCASSLFRGRNTEAFFGQGTRLTVV.

The gene calls are TRBV7-9 and TRBJ2-7; 11 bases are a match to TRBD2. V trimming: 3 bases; J trimming: 6 bases; junction bases outside the gene matches: 7. CDR1 and CDR2 from the germline V gene are SEHNR and FQNEAQ (reference sequence). The CDR3 has 15 amino acids. The CDR3: CASSFSGREYGEQYF. Here the CDR3 DNA reads TGTGCCAGCAGCTTTAGCGGGAGGGAATACGGCGAGCAGTACTTC. Full variable domain (outside the CDR3, taken from reference TRBV7-9 and TRBJ2-7): DTGVSQNPRHKITKRGQNVTFRCDPISEHNRLYWYRQTLGQGPEFLTYFQNEAQLEKSRLLSDRFSAERPKGSFSTLEIQRTEQGDSAMYLCASSFSGREYGEQYFGPGTRLTVT.